These T cell receptor beta chains were read from a single sample in a study of PD-1 blockade in classical Hodgkin lymphoma. The repertoire was sequenced with immunoSEQ multiplex PCR; TCRdb's copy has only in-frame clones and lacks some. The sample includes 30,000 to 35,000 clones, under 90% of them seen just once. The sample consisted of CD4+ T cells from blood, taken before the fourth cycle of nivolumab. These receptors were taken from a human donor with classical Hodgkin lymphoma. CDR3s include the opening cysteine and the closing phenylalanine or tryptophan. A D gene is named only where the DNA matches it firmly.

D | V | CDR3
. | TRBV15 | CATSTPFYLGGSYNEQFF
TRBD2 | TRBV11-2 | CASSSLRGSGVSTDTQYF
. | TRBV5-1 | CASSRDGSPSYEQYF
. | TRBV6-5 | CASSPRPDGYAEAFF
. | TRBV11-2 | CASSFTGGNQPQHF
. | TRBV7-2 | CASSFSGHRNYGYTF
. | TRBV11-2 | CASSLVGGGNTGELFF
TRBD2 | TRBV5-1 | CASSLELLAGSEQYF
. | TRBV12-2 | CASRFRRTSLGTGELFF
. | TRBV28 | CASSLLTDTQYF
. | TRBV29-1 | CSVEVRGPGNTIYF
. | TRBV27 | CASSVTGGTDTQYF
. | TRBV11-3 | CASSLAGATGELFF
. | TRBV30 | CAWSGVGRRGNTIYF
. | TRBV5-5 | CASSLEWTAYNSPLHF
. | TRBV7-9 | CASSLTGDQPQHF
TRBD1 | TRBV19 | CASSIDLFSGQLNQPQHF
TRBD2 | TRBV6-4 | CASSDVLAGGLNEQFF
. | TRBV27 | CASSLTGRTGELFF
TRBD1 | TRBV10-3 | CAISESVDRDQPQHF
. | TRBV6-6 | CASSYDTRSGNTIYF
. | TRBV13 | CASSLGGGEGTEAFF
TRBD2 | TRBV13 | CASSLVLRGAHEQYF
TRBD2 | TRBV5-1 | CASSTRTSGYTDTQYF
. | TRBV5-8 | CASSPIRGFWGYTF
TRBD1 | TRBV29-1 | CSVDQGQSGGYTF
. | TRBV27 | CATRSGRAFPGEQYF
. | TRBV7-2 | CASSSPLAYGYTF
. | TRBV12-5 | CASGLVRDWPNTEAFF
. | TRBV11-2 | CASSLSSGPSGYGYTF
. | TRBV29-1 | CSVGRDMNTEAFF
TRBD1 | TRBV10-3 | CAIKLTGANTEAFF
TRBD1 | TRBV29-1 | CSVVGQGYEQYF
. | TRBV30 | CAWTGGGEQYF
TRBD1 | TRBV18 | CASSPSRAGGITAEAFF
. | TRBV19 | CASTAERIMDQPQHF
. | TRBV10-3 | CAITGGVGNYGYTF
. | TRBV7-3 | CASSPGPFYEQYF
TRBD1 | TRBV12-5 | CASGWGQGGNQPQHF
. | TRBV5-6 | CASSLGRGNQPQHF